These 31 T cell receptor beta chains originate from one sample sequenced in a study of control samples from healthy donors and cancer patients (dated by TCRdb to about 2020). Library prep was done by the immunoSEQ multiplex PCR assay. This is the immuneACCESS table as TCRdb keeps it, with only in-frame sequences that have V and J called. A part of the clones is gone; compared with another copy, unresolved V genes explain less than half, and the rest is unexplained. Counted in this sample were 70,000 to 75,000 clones; approximately 84% of them appeared once. The top ten clonotypes cover 3% to 4.5% of the sample. Source material: blood. The receptors shown here come from a woman aged 45 to 65 in good health.

This chain connects TRBV10-1 to TRBJ2-6; D is ambiguous. The length of the CDR3 is 12 residues. Germline loops: CDR1 WNHNN, CDR2 SYGVQD (reference sequence). V lost 10 bases and J lost 0, with 4 bases in between. CDR3 in DNA: TGCGCCACCGACTCTGGGGCCAACGTCCTGACTTTC. It encodes CATDSGANVLTF.

V and J are TRBV6-1 and TRBJ1-2; D may be TRBD1 (5 bases). The CDR3 runs 17 residues. Trimming took 2 bases from V and 2 from J, leaving 18 bases between them. Germline CDR1 reads MNHNS; CDR2 reads SASEGT. CDR3 bases: TGTGCCAGCAGTGAATTGTCAGACTATAGGGGAAACTATGGCTACACCTTC. This gives the protein CASSELSDYRGNYGYTF.

This clone was counted between two and nine times. As DNA, the CDR3 is TGTGCCAGCAGCCATTCAAGAGGAGCGACACCCCTCCACTTT. It is translated as CASSHSRGATPLHF. This rearrangement joins TRBV3-1 (or the pseudogene TRBV3-2) to TRBJ1-6; D gene uncertain. Trimming took off 3 bases at V and 11 bases at J, with 14 bases between the two ends. CDR3 length: 14 amino acids. CDR1 is LGHDT, CDR2 YNNKEL, per germline (reference sequence).

The chain couples TRBV5-1 to TRBJ2-7; D unclear. The CDR3 length is 12 residues. Trimming cost V 5 bases and J 2 bases, with 8 bases left between them. Germline CDR1 is SGHRS and CDR2 is YFSETQ. CDR3 residues: CASSPDTYEQYF. CDR3 nucleotide sequence: TGCGCCAGCAGTCCGGATACCTACGAGCAGTACTTC.

The V call is TRBV9, the J call TRBJ2-2; 9 bases map to TRBD1. Per germline, CDR1 SGDLS and CDR2 YYNGEE. Trimming took 3 bases from V and 1 from J; bases not matched to a gene: 4. The CDR3 has 16 amino acids. In DNA form, the CDR3 reads TGTGCCAGCAGCGATCGGACAGGGGTGAACACCGGGGAGCTGTTTTTT. Its translation: CASSDRTGVNTGELFF.

The V gene is TRBV7-9, the J gene TRBJ2-7, with D hard to call. The germline V gene has CDR1 SEHNR and CDR2 FQNEAQ (reference sequence). Deletions cut 5 bases from V and 2 bases from J, with 10 bases between. This CDR3 region has 13 residues. The CDR3 sequence: CASSRTETYEQYF. CDR3 bases: TGTGCCAGCAGCCGGACGGAGACCTACGAGCAGTACTTC. The variable domain in full, with the rest retrieved from reference TRBV7-9 and TRBJ2-7, is DTGVSQNPRHKITKRGQNVTFRCDPISEHNRLYWYRQTLGQGPEFLTYFQNEAQLEKSRLLSDRFSAERPKGSFSTLEIQRTEQGDSAMYLCASSRTETYEQYFGPGTRLTVT.

The sample holds one count of this clone. The V and J genes are TRBV7-9 and TRBJ2-2; D ambiguous. The germline V gene has CDR1 SEHNR and CDR2 FQNEAQ (reference sequence). This CDR3 comprises 12 residues. V gave up 3 bases and J gave up 6 bases, with 5 bases separating them. Written as DNA, the CDR3 is TGTGCCAGCAGCTTGAGAGCCGGGGAGCTGTTTTTT. Amino acid sequence: CASSLRAGELFF.

The chain joins TRBV9 to TRBJ2-1; unclear D gene. V was cut by 4 bases and J by 6 bases, with 20 bases left in between. The CDR3 consists of 16 residues. Germline CDR1 SGDLS, CDR2 YYNGEE. The CDR3 DNA reads as TGTGCCAGCAGCTCCGTCCCTACTGGACGGCTCAATGAGCAGTTCTTC. This codes for CASSSVPTGRLNEQFF.

This clone turned up a few times. At the DNA level, this CDR3 is encoded by other sequences in the same sample as well. The J gene is TRBJ1-1, the V gene TRBV19; TRBD1 aligns across 12 bases. This CDR3 has 15 amino acids. CDR1 is LNHDA, CDR2 SQIVND, per germline (reference sequence). Trimming at V came to 4 bases and at J to 11 bases, leaving 11 bases not matched to a gene. Here the CDR3 reads CASSNSGTGGLRAFF. The CDR3 bases are TGTGCCAGTAGTAACTCCGGGACAGGGGGCTTACGGGCTTTCTTT.

This chain links TRBV10-3 with TRBJ1-1; a weak D match, TRBD1 (6 bases). Per the germline V gene, CDR1 is ENHRY and CDR2 is SYGVKD. The CDR3 totals 14 residues. The germline V and J ends were trimmed by 10 bases and 4 bases, with 19 bases remaining between them. CDR3 amino acids: CATTQEGVRTEAFF. CDR3 DNA sequence: TGTGCCACAACCCAAGAGGGGGTGCGCACTGAAGCTTTCTTT.

The CDR3 DNA is TGTGCCAGTATTTCTCCGGAGTCCGGGGAGCTGTTTTTT. It yields the protein CASISPESGELFF. The genes are TRBV19 and TRBJ2-2; D not certain. Trimming took 7 bases from V and 6 from J, leaving 12 bases between them. Germline values: CDR1 LNHDA, CDR2 SQIVND (reference sequence). The CDR3 loop spans 13 amino acids.

The rearrangement joins TRBV29-1 to TRBJ1-5; possibly TRBD1 for D (5 bases). Germline V gives CDR1 SQVTM, CDR2 ANQGSEA. V dropped 4 bases and J dropped 7 bases, with 14 bases sitting between them. The CDR3 contains 13 residues. CDR3 residues: CSVVAGDFQPQHF. The CDR3, as DNA: TGCAGCGTTGTGGCGGGGGATTTCCAGCCCCAGCATTTT.

The chain joins TRBV19 to TRBJ1-2; D is undetermined. Trimming left V 3 bases short and J 12 bases short, with 23 bases between. CDR3 length: 15 residues. CDR1 is LNHDA, CDR2 SQIVND, per germline (reference sequence). CDR3 sequence reads: CASSILLSAASGHTF. CDR3 nucleotides: TGTGCCAGTAGTATTTTATTGAGCGCCGCTTCCGGGCACACCTTC.

The CDR3 DNA reads TGTGCCAGCAGCCAGACTAGCGGGAGGCGCAATGAGCAGTTCTTC. Translating gives CASSQTSGRRNEQFF. The chain links TRBV4-2 to TRBJ2-1; 13 positions match TRBD2. Germline V gives CDR1 LGHNA, CDR2 YNFKEQ. Losses at the gene ends were 3 bases for V and 6 bases for J; bases not matched to a gene: 2. This CDR3 comprises 15 residues.

This clone was picked up one time. The genes are TRBV14 and TRBJ1-5, with D unclear. Trimming removed 0 bases at V and 12 bases at J, with 18 bases between. This CDR3 comprises 15 residues. Germline CDR1 and CDR2: SGHDN and FVKESK. CDR3 nucleotide sequence: TGTGCCAGCAGCCAAGAACGGGGTGGTGCCTCGATCCAGCATTTT. As protein: CASSQERGGASIQHF.

This chain links TRBV10-3 with TRBJ2-5; 9 bases map to TRBD2. CDR3 length equals 16 residues. The junction had 6 bases not matched to a gene; V was cut back by 3 bases and J by 1 base. The V gene's germline CDR1 is ENHRY and CDR2 SYGVKD. The CDR3 protein is CAISDGASGAQETQYF. The CDR3 nucleotides read TGTGCCATCAGTGACGGGGCTAGCGGGGCCCAAGAGACCCAGTACTTC.

The count of this clone is one. V usage is TRBV4-2 and J usage is TRBJ1-2, with D possibly being TRBD1 (5 bases). The ends were cut back, 4 bases at V and 4 bases at J, with 16 bases in the middle. CDR3 length equals 15 residues. Germline lookup yields CDR1 LGHNA and CDR2 YNFKEQ. CDR3 bases: TGTGCCAGCAGCCCAGGGCAGGGTCTAAGCTATGGCTACACCTTC. Amino acid sequence: CASSPGQGLSYGYTF.

The chain carries TRBV27 and TRBJ1-5; D is possibly TRBD1 (5 bases). The germline V and J ends were trimmed by 5 bases and 3 bases, with 14 bases remaining between them. This CDR3 has 15 amino acids. Germline values: CDR1 MNHEY, CDR2 SMNVEV (reference sequence). In DNA, the CDR3 is TGTGCCAGCAGTGGAACAGGAGCAATCAATCAGCCCCAGCATTTT. It translates to CASSGTGAINQPQHF.

The V call is TRBV27, the J call TRBJ2-1; 7 nucleotides line up with TRBD2. This CDR3 spans 16 amino acids. The V gene's germline CDR1 is MNHEY and CDR2 SMNVEV (reference sequence). Losses at the gene ends were 6 bases for V and 0 bases for J; bases not matched to a gene: 8. CDR3 nucleotide sequence: TGTGCCAGCAGCCTGTCAGCGGGGAGCTCCTACAATGAGCAGTTCTTC. Protein product: CASSLSAGSSYNEQFF.

The CDR3 nucleotides read TGCGCCAGCAGCTTGGATCGGAGTAGGGCCCAGTACTTC. It yields the protein CASSLDRSRAQYF. The chain employs TRBV5-1 and TRBJ2-5; D gene unclear. Deletions cut 0 bases from V and 9 bases from J, with 12 bases between. Germline CDR1 is SGHRS and CDR2 is YFSETQ. This CDR3 has 13 amino acids. The full variable domain, with the rest looked up from reference TRBV5-1 and TRBJ2-5, is KAGVTQTPRYLIKTRGQQVTLSCSPISGHRSVSWYQQTPGQGLQFLFEYFSETQRNKGNFPGRFSGRQFSNSRSEMNVSTLELGDSALYLCASSLDRSRAQYFGPGTRLLVL.

The rearrangement uses TRBV28 and TRBJ1-1, with a weak D call TRBD1 (6 bases). This CDR3 has 12 residues. V shed 6 bases and J shed 9 bases, with 14 bases lying between them. Germline loops: CDR1 MDHEN, CDR2 SYDVKM. In nucleotides, the CDR3 is TGTGCCAGCAGCCAGGGGATGCTTCAAGCTTTCTTT. The encoded protein is CASSQGMLQAFF. Based on the CDR3 plus reference TRBV28 and TRBJ1-1, the full variable domain is DVKVTQSSRYLVKRTGEKVFLECVQDMDHENMFWYRQDPGLGLRLIYFSYDVKMKEKGDIPEGYSVSREKKERFSLILESASTNQTSMYLCASSQGMLQAFFGQGTRLTVV.

This clone was seen just once. V and J are TRBV30 and TRBJ2-1, with D possibly being TRBD1 (6 bases). The germline V gene encodes CDR1 GTSNPN and CDR2 SVGIG (reference sequence). Trimming shortened V by 4 bases and J by 2 bases, and 9 bases separated the two germline ends. This CDR3 spans 13 amino acids. CDR3 bases: TGTGCCTGGACGACAGGCCCCTACAATGAGCAGTTCTTC. Protein product: CAWTTGPYNEQFF.

The V and J genes are TRBV5-1 and TRBJ2-1, with 13 bases lining up with TRBD2. The length of the CDR3 is 15 residues. CDR1 SGHRS and CDR2 YFSETQ come from the germline V gene. Germline trimming cut 3 bases from V and 7 bases from J; bases unmatched to any gene: 4. DNA of the CDR3: TGCGCCAGCAGCTGGGGGACTAGCGGGATAAATGAGCAGTTCTTC. This codes for CASSWGTSGINEQFF.

V usage is TRBV6-5 and J usage is TRBJ1-1; maybe TRBD1 (5 bases). From germline, CDR1 is MNHEY and CDR2 SVGAGI. V was cut by 6 bases and J by 1 base, with 6 bases left in between. This CDR3 comprises 12 residues. The CDR3 nucleotides are TGTGCCAGCAGGACAGAGAACACTGAAGCTTTCTTT. This sequence encodes CASRTENTEAFF.

The genes are TRBV29-1 and TRBJ1-1, with TRBD1 identical over 9 bases. The germline V gene encodes CDR1 SQVTM and CDR2 ANQGSEA. Trimming at V came to 5 bases and at J to 5 bases, leaving 9 bases not matched to a gene. The CDR3 spans 14 residues. The CDR3 DNA reads as TGCAGCGTTTCCTCCGGGACAGGGAGTACTGAAGCTTTCTTT. Translation: CSVSSGTGSTEAFF.

This clone was seen just once. V is TRBV6-6 and J is TRBJ2-1; TRBD1 or TRBD2 may be the D gene (5 bases each). Trimming removed 2 bases from V and 5 bases from J, with 10 bases in between. The CDR3 sequence is 14 residues long. Germline loops: CDR1 MNHNY, CDR2 SVGAGI (reference sequence). CDR3 sequence (DNA): TGTGCCAGCAGTTACAAGGGACCTGACAATGAGCAGTTCTTC. Residues: CASSYKGPDNEQFF.

The chain has TRBV5-4 and TRBJ2-2; 9 bases fit TRBD2. Trimming took 1 base from V and 6 from J; bases not matched to a gene: 13. The CDR3 totals 18 residues. Germline V gene data show CDR1 as SGHNT and CDR2 as YYREEE (reference sequence). CDR3: CASSLRIAGVGASGELFF. The CDR3 DNA reads as TGTGCCAGCAGCTTGAGGATAGCGGGAGTAGGGGCTTCCGGGGAGCTGTTTTTT.

This clone was found once. The chain joins TRBV28 to TRBJ2-2, with unresolved D. Germline CDR1 MDHEN, CDR2 SYDVKM. With 2 bases removed from V and 5 bases from J, the gap between germline ends came to 12 bases. This CDR3 has 15 amino acids. The CDR3 DNA is TGTGCCAGCAGTTTACCCGATTTGAAGACCGGGGAGCTGTTTTTT. Its translation is CASSLPDLKTGELFF.

The CDR3 reads CASGLAGNNEQFF. DNA for the CDR3: TGTGCCAGCGGACTAGCGGGGAACAATGAGCAGTTCTTC. The J gene is TRBJ2-1, the V gene TRBV7-9; 12 bases agree with TRBD2. V lost 8 bases, J lost 5 bases, and 1 base stayed unmatched. Germline CDR1 is SEHNR and CDR2 is FQNEAQ (reference sequence). This CDR3 has 13 amino acids.

CDR3 nucleotide sequence: TGTGCCAGCTCAGCGACAGGGGGCAATCAGCCCCAGCATTTT. As protein: CASSATGGNQPQHF. This rearrangement joins TRBV18 to TRBJ1-5; 8 bases line up with TRBD1. Per the germline V gene, CDR1 is KGHSH and CDR2 is LQKENI. V gave up 5 bases and J gave up 2 bases; unmatched junction bases: 2. CDR3 length: 14 residues.

The V and J genes are TRBV3-1 (or the pseudogene TRBV3-2) and TRBJ2-2; no definite D call. The CDR3 is 14 amino acids. The germline CDR1 and CDR2 sequences are LGHDT and YNNKEL (reference sequence). The ends were cut back, 3 bases at V and 4 bases at J, with 9 bases in the middle. The CDR3 protein is CASSQALFTGELFF. CDR3 DNA: TGTGCCAGCAGCCAGGCTCTATTCACCGGGGAGCTGTTTTTT.